These 11 T cell receptor beta chains share one sample of origin, sequenced in a study of T-cell memory formation after mild COVID-19. TCRdb re-analysed the 5' RACE reads in MiXCR, keeping a single row per CDR3 protein. The sample has around 310,000 distinct CDR3 sequences, 13% to 15% seen once. The specimen sequenced was PBMCs or a T cell subset sorted from them (not recorded which). These TCRs come from a man between 18 and 35 years old who had mild COVID-19 (a few samples of this study predate the infection). Cell type and time point are not known.

The chain couples TRBV28 to TRBJ1-1; maybe TRBD1 (5 bases). The V gene's germline CDR1 is MDHEN and CDR2 SYDVKM. This CDR3 comprises 15 residues. V lost 2 bases and J lost 6, with 16 bases in between. CDR3 coding DNA: TGTGCCAGCAGTTTACTCCCCGGGGGAGGGTCTGAAGCTTTCTTT. Translation gives CASSLLPGGGSEAFF. The full variable domain, completed using reference TRBV28 and TRBJ1-1, is DVKVTQSSRYLVKRTGEKVFLECVQDMDHENMFWYRQDPGLGLRLIYFSYDVKMKEKGDIPEGYSVSREKKERFSLILESASTNQTSMYLCASSLLPGGGSEAFFGQGTRLTVV.

The table lists this clonotype with a few counts. The chain employs TRBV10-3 and TRBJ2-1; tentatively, D is TRBD1 or TRBD2 (5 bases each). Trimming pared 3 bases from V and 2 bases from J, leaving 11 bases between. The germline V gene encodes CDR1 ENHRY and CDR2 SYGVKD. The CDR3 consists of 15 residues. The CDR3 protein is CAISDPGPAYNEQFF. The CDR3 bases are TGTGCCATCAGTGACCCGGGGCCAGCCTACAATGAGCAGTTCTTC.

This clonotype was detected only a few times. The V gene is TRBV5-1, the J gene TRBJ2-2; D is undetermined. Germline loops: CDR1 SGHRS, CDR2 YFSETQ. V lost 0 bases, J lost 7 bases, and 10 bases lay in between. There are 14 residues in the CDR3. CDR3 loop: CASSLEIGVGELFF. In DNA, the CDR3 is TGCGCCAGCAGCTTGGAGATTGGCGTCGGGGAGCTGTTTTTT.

This clonotype was seen a handful of times. This chain joins TRBV30 and TRBJ2-7; unclear D gene. Trimming stripped 6 bases from V and 3 bases from J, with 9 bases between. CDR3 length equals 11 residues. Germline CDR1 reads GTSNPN; CDR2 reads SVGIG (reference sequence). The CDR3 sequence is CACIGVYEQYF. The CDR3 DNA reads TGTGCCTGCATTGGGGTCTACGAGCAGTACTTC.

The V and J genes are TRBV6-5 and TRBJ1-2, with D perhaps matching TRBD1 (6 bases). The CDR3 has 13 amino acids. V shed 9 bases and J shed 7 bases, with 18 bases lying between them. The germline CDR1 and CDR2 sequences are MNHEY and SVGAGI. The CDR3 DNA sequence: TGTGCCAGTATGAGAGAGGGGGAGCGTGGCTACACCTTC. It encodes CASMREGERGYTF.

The rearrangement links TRBV10-3 to TRBJ1-1; 8 nucleotides agree with TRBD1. Germline-derived CDR1 and CDR2 are ENHRY and SYGVKD. The ends lost 10 bases at V and 3 bases at J; junction bases unmatched: 16. There are 16 residues in the CDR3. CDR3 residues: CATVDRVITGDTEAFF. The CDR3 nucleotides read TGTGCCACCGTGGACAGGGTGATTACGGGGGACACTGAAGCTTTCTTT.

This clonotype was counted only a few times. The chain combines TRBV5-5 with TRBJ2-3; D perhaps matches TRBD2 (5 bases). V shed 4 bases and J shed 6 bases, with 12 bases lying between them. CDR1 is SGHKS and CDR2 is YYEKEE in the germline V gene (reference sequence). The CDR3 totals 13 residues. The chain's CDR3 is CASSPGVPDTQYF. As DNA, the CDR3 is TGTGCCAGCAGCCCCGGGGTGCCCGATACGCAGTATTTT.

The chain links TRBV28 to TRBJ1-5, with 7 bases aligning to TRBD1. V shed 1 base, J shed 9 bases, and the junction held 3 bases outside the gene matches. The CDR3 loop spans 13 amino acids. The germline CDR1 and CDR2 sequences are MDHEN and SYDVKM. The DNA for the CDR3 is TGTGCCAGCAGTTTATCAGGGGGATGGCCCCAGCATTTT. Encoded protein: CASSLSGGWPQHF.

V is TRBV24-1 and J is TRBJ1-1; D is unclear. This CDR3 spans 15 amino acids. Trimming pared 5 bases from V and 2 bases from J, leaving 14 bases between. From germline, CDR1 is KGHDR and CDR2 SFDVKD. The CDR3 nucleotides are TGTGCCACCAGTGCAGCGGGGATTGGAAACACTGAAGCTTTCTTT. Translating it yields CATSAAGIGNTEAFF.

In its sample, this clonotype was seen a few times. The chain couples TRBV6-5 to TRBJ2-7; D unresolved. Germline values: CDR1 MNHEY, CDR2 SVGAGI. The V end lost 0 bases, the J end lost 1 base, and 10 bases lay between the germline ends. The length of the CDR3 is 15 residues. CDR3 loop: CASSYSILGSYEQYF. For the CDR3, the DNA is TGTGCCAGCAGTTACTCGATTTTGGGGTCCTACGAGCAGTACTTC.

This clonotype has only a few counts. V is TRBV7-2 and J is TRBJ1-1; possible D gene TRBD1, 5 bases. V gave up 1 base and J gave up 4 bases, with 10 bases separating them. CDR1 and CDR2 from the germline V gene are SGHTA and FQGNSA. CDR3 length: 14 residues. The CDR3 sequence: CASSLGGLFTEAFF. For the CDR3, the DNA is TGTGCCAGCAGCTTAGGGGGCCTATTCACTGAAGCTTTCTTT.